Presented here are 30 T cell receptor beta chains from one specimen sequenced in a study of cytomegalovirus exposure and HLA in healthy donors. The primer mix had 60 Vbeta and 13 Jbeta primers. Clones were read by immunoSEQ multiplex PCR, and TCRdb kept only the in-frame ones, dropping some. The sample contains under 110,000 clones, just over 70% of which appear only once. Sequencing used PBMCs. The receptor source for this set is a boy aged 10-17 years in good health and CMV-seronegative.

V is TRBV7-2 and J is TRBJ2-3, with 8 nucleotides matching TRBD2. The J segment lost 5 bases and the V segment lost 3 bases, leaving 4 bases of the junction unmatched. The CDR3 extends over 14 amino acids. Per the germline V gene, CDR1 is SGHTA and CDR2 is FQGNSA. The CDR3 nucleotides read TGTGCCAGCAGCTTCGACGGGGGGGGAGATACGCAGTATTTT. Encoded protein: CASSFDGGGDTQYF. Supplemented by reference TRBV7-2 and TRBJ2-3, the full variable domain reads GAGVSQSPSNKVTEKGKDVELRCDPISGHTALYWYRQSLGQGLEFLIYFQGNSAPDKSGLPSDRFSAERTGGSVSTLTIQRTQQEDSAVYLCASSFDGGGDTQYFGPGTRLTVL.

The chain is built from TRBV2 and TRBJ2-7, with a possible D match to TRBD2 (5 bases). The CDR3 consists of 16 residues. The germline CDR1 and CDR2 sequences are SNHLY and FYNNEI. Trimming removed 3 bases at V and 2 bases at J, with 17 bases between. The CDR3 here is CASSEGSLTSTYEQYF. The CDR3 DNA is TGTGCCAGCAGTGAGGGGAGCCTTACCTCGACCTACGAGCAGTACTTC.

This clone was picked up one time. The CDR3 DNA sequence: TGCGCCAGCAGCTTGGTTGGTAGCGGGGGAGATACGCAGTATTTT. It translates to CASSLVGSGGDTQYF. The chain uses TRBV5-1 and TRBJ2-3; 9 positions agree with TRBD2. V trimming: 0 bases; J trimming: 5 bases; junction bases outside the gene matches: 4. The germline V gene encodes CDR1 SGHRS and CDR2 YFSETQ. The CDR3 runs to 15 residues.

This clone was seen a handful of times. The chain couples TRBV28 to TRBJ1-4; D is ambiguous. Germline values: CDR1 MDHEN, CDR2 SYDVKM. Trimming pared 0 bases from V and 4 bases from J, leaving 9 bases between. This CDR3 has 15 residues. CDR3 residues: CASSLWGSFNEKLFF. The CDR3 region has the DNA TGTGCCAGCAGTTTATGGGGCAGCTTTAATGAAAAACTGTTTTTT.

The gene calls are TRBV28 and TRBJ1-1, with D perhaps TRBD1 (5 bases). The CDR3 length is 11 residues. Germline CDR1 reads MDHEN; CDR2 reads SYDVKM. The germline V and J ends were trimmed by 8 bases and 6 bases, with 10 bases remaining between them. In DNA form, the CDR3 reads TGTGCCAGCTTGGGGGGATCTGAAGCTTTCTTT. Translating it yields CASLGGSEAFF.

The J gene is TRBJ1-2, the V gene TRBV7-9; D possibly corresponds to TRBD1 (6 bases). Trimming pared 5 bases from V and 5 bases from J, leaving 24 bases between. Germline lookup yields CDR1 SEHNR and CDR2 FQNEAQ (reference sequence). This CDR3 region has 17 residues. The CDR3 loop reads CASSTRDTRVGNYGYTF. CDR3 nucleotide sequence: TGTGCCAGCAGCACCCGGGACACCCGCGTTGGGAATTATGGCTACACCTTC.

This clone was detected once. This chain joins TRBV9 and TRBJ2-1; 9 bases line up with TRBD1. Germline CDR1 SGDLS, CDR2 YYNGEE. The CDR3 consists of 16 residues. Trimming took 0 bases from V and 7 from J; bases not matched to a gene: 8. The CDR3 DNA is TGTGCCAGCAGCGTAGCTGGACAGGGGCCAGCGAATGAGCAGTTCTTC. Amino acid sequence: CASSVAGQGPANEQFF.

V is TRBV5-1 and J is TRBJ1-1; D gene ambiguous. The CDR3 has 13 residues. V was clipped by 1 base and J by 4 bases, with 8 bases between them. Germline loops: CDR1 SGHRS, CDR2 YFSETQ. The CDR3 reads CASSLREFTEAFF. The CDR3 DNA sequence: TGCGCCAGCAGCTTGCGGGAGTTCACTGAAGCTTTCTTT.

V gene TRBV10-3 combines with J gene TRBJ1-2; D is ambiguous. The V gene lost 3 bases and the J gene lost 1 base, with 9 bases spanning the gap. Germline CDR1 is ENHRY and CDR2 is SYGVKD. The CDR3 covers 14 residues. CDR3 protein: CAISDPPVNYGYTF. The CDR3 nucleotides are TGTGCCATCAGTGACCCCCCCGTTAACTATGGCTACACCTTC.

V usage is TRBV6-5 and J usage is TRBJ2-7; 7 bases are a match to TRBD1. The CDR3 has 15 amino acids. The V gene's germline CDR1 is MNHEY and CDR2 SVGAGI. V lost 0 bases to trimming and J lost 7 bases; unmatched junction nucleotides: 9. The CDR3 sequence is CASSYSLLGQEEQYV. CDR3 bases: TGTGCCAGCAGTTACTCGTTGTTAGGACAGGAGGAGCAGTACGTC.

V gene TRBV5-6 combines with J gene TRBJ2-1; D might be TRBD2 (6 bases). This CDR3 is 14 amino acids long. Germline lookup yields CDR1 SGHDT and CDR2 YYEEEE. V gave up 5 bases and J gave up 0 bases, with 9 bases separating them. In nucleotides, the CDR3 is TGTGCCAGCAGTGGGGACTTCTCCTACAATGAGCAGTTCTTC. Its protein product is CASSGDFSYNEQFF.

V and J are TRBV5-6 and TRBJ2-5; 7 bases are a match to TRBD1. V trimming: 5 bases; J trimming: 0 bases; junction bases outside the gene matches: 4. CDR1 and CDR2 from the germline V gene are SGHDT and YYEEEE. The CDR3 has 14 amino acids. CDR3 protein: CASRRTGDQETQYF. The CDR3 DNA follows: TGTGCCAGCAGGCGGACAGGAGACCAAGAGACCCAGTACTTC. The full variable domain, completed using reference TRBV5-6 and TRBJ2-5, is DAGVTQSPTHLIKTRGQQVTLRCSPKSGHDTVSWYQQALGQGPQFIFQYYEEEERQRGNFPDRFSGHQFPNYSSELNVNALLLGDSALYLCASRRTGDQETQYFGPGTRLLVL.

The CDR3 DNA reads as TGCGCCAGCAGCCAAGATCAGGGCTCTGGGGCCAACGTCCTGACTTTC. This sequence encodes CASSQDQGSGANVLTF. The chain combines TRBV4-3 with TRBJ2-6; D may be TRBD1 (5 bases). V shed 0 bases and J shed 0 bases, with 6 bases lying between them. This CDR3 contains 16 residues. Germline CDR1 is LGHNA and CDR2 is YSLEER.

V and J are TRBV30 and TRBJ1-2; weak D call: TRBD1 (6 bases). This CDR3 has 13 residues. Germline CDR1 and CDR2: GTSNPN and SVGIG (reference sequence). Trimming pared 7 bases from V and 4 bases from J, leaving 16 bases between. The CDR3 loop reads CASRDTDAYGYTF. The CDR3 DNA reads TGTGCCTCCCGGGACACTGACGCCTATGGCTACACCTTC.

This clone turned up a few times. The rearrangement uses TRBV30 and TRBJ2-1, with a weak D call TRBD1 (6 bases). V shed 5 bases and J shed 4 bases, with 15 bases lying between them. This CDR3 is built from 14 residues. CDR1 is GTSNPN, CDR2 SVGIG, per germline (reference sequence). DNA for the CDR3: TGTGCCTGGGCTTCAGGGGAACCTTACAATGAGCAGTTCTTC. This codes for CAWASGEPYNEQFF.

There are a few counts of this clone. The genes are TRBV10-3 and TRBJ2-3, with 7 positions matching TRBD2. CDR1 ENHRY and CDR2 SYGVKD come from the germline V gene. This CDR3 spans 12 amino acids. V lost 4 bases to trimming and J lost 5 bases; unmatched junction nucleotides: 0. The CDR3 nucleotides are TGTGCCATCAGTGCGGGGGGAGATACGCAGTATTTT. It specifies CAISAGGDTQYF.

This clone was detected only a few times. This rearrangement joins TRBV6-5 to TRBJ1-4; TRBD1 aligns across 10 bases. This CDR3 is built from 11 residues. The germline V gene has CDR1 MNHEY and CDR2 SVGAGI. V shed 6 bases, J shed 14 bases, and the junction held 3 bases outside the gene matches. CDR3 loop: CASRGQGRLFF. In DNA, the CDR3 is TGTGCCAGCAGGGGACAGGGGAGGCTGTTTTTT.

This chain joins TRBV27 and TRBJ2-7; maybe TRBD1 (6 bases). Germline CDR1 MNHEY, CDR2 SMNVEV (reference sequence). CDR3 size: 14 residues. V lost 5 bases and J 2 bases, leaving 13 bases between the germline ends. Here the CDR3 DNA reads TGTGCCAGCAGTATAACAGGGTTCGCCTACGAGCAGTACTTC. As protein: CASSITGFAYEQYF.

The genes are TRBV28 and TRBJ2-5; D remains unclear. V was pared by 5 bases and J by 0 bases, with 10 bases between. Germline CDR1 reads MDHEN; CDR2 reads SYDVKM. This CDR3 has 14 residues. The CDR3 DNA is TGTGCCAGCAGTGCCTCAGTGTACCAAGAGACCCAGTACTTC. This codes for CASSASVYQETQYF.

The gene calls are TRBV28 and TRBJ1-1; D unclear. This CDR3 is built from 15 residues. Trimming removed 4 bases at V and 1 base at J, with 13 bases between. Germline-derived CDR1 and CDR2 are MDHEN and SYDVKM. CDR3 amino acids: CASSSYSGPNTEAFF. The DNA of the CDR3 is TGTGCCAGCAGTTCATACTCGGGTCCGAACACTGAAGCTTTCTTT.

This clone was seen a few times. The chain links TRBV19 to TRBJ1-2; D is unresolved. The CDR3 length is 15 residues. Looked up from germline, CDR1 is LNHDA and CDR2 is SQIVND (reference sequence). Trimming took off 2 bases at V and 4 bases at J, with 14 bases between the two ends. DNA for the CDR3: TGTGCCAGTAGTATACGGTTATCTGAGTTCTATGGCTACACCTTC. Protein: CASSIRLSEFYGYTF.

The J gene is TRBJ2-7, the V gene TRBV9; 8 bases align to TRBD1. Germline CDR1 SGDLS, CDR2 YYNGEE. The J segment lost 3 bases and the V segment lost 4 bases, leaving 6 bases of the junction unmatched. The length of the CDR3 is 14 residues. This CDR3 reads CASSPDRGFYEQYF. CDR3 nucleotides: TGTGCCAGCAGCCCCGACAGGGGATTCTACGAGCAGTACTTC.

The J gene is TRBJ2-2, the V gene TRBV5-1, with D possibly being TRBD2 (6 bases). V dropped 0 bases and J dropped 5 bases, with 17 bases sitting between them. Germline CDR1 SGHRS, CDR2 YFSETQ. CDR3 length: 17 amino acids. The CDR3 sequence is CASSLAFRREGTGELFF. The CDR3 region has the DNA TGCGCCAGCAGCTTGGCCTTCAGGAGGGAAGGGACCGGGGAGCTGTTTTTT.

This chain joins TRBV7-9 and TRBJ2-4; TRBD2 might be the D (5 bases). The V and J ends lost 3 bases and 8 bases respectively, with 5 bases between them. The length of the CDR3 is 11 residues. Germline lookup yields CDR1 SEHNR and CDR2 FQNEAQ (reference sequence). In DNA, the CDR3 is TGTGCCAGCAGCTTTAGCGACATTCAGTACTTC. Translation: CASSFSDIQYF.

The V gene is TRBV5-4, the J gene TRBJ1-1; D unclear. The V end was cut by 0 bases, the J end by 3 bases, with 9 bases between. The length of the CDR3 is 14 residues. Looked up from germline, CDR1 is SGHNT and CDR2 is YYREEE (reference sequence). CDR3 nucleotides: TGTGCCAGCAGCTTGGTTCTCACTGACACTGAAGCTTTCTTT. Protein: CASSLVLTDTEAFF.

The chain links TRBV7-9 to TRBJ2-2; D gene ambiguous. V was trimmed by 1 base and J by 1 base, leaving 4 bases between them. In germline, CDR1 is SEHNR, CDR2 FQNEAQ (reference sequence). The CDR3 has 14 residues. The CDR3 loop is CASSLGGNTGELFF. In DNA, the CDR3 is TGTGCCAGCAGCTTAGGAGGGAACACCGGGGAGCTGTTTTTT.

V usage is TRBV6-1 and J usage is TRBJ1-3; D is unclear. The V gene's germline CDR1 is MNHNS and CDR2 SASEGT. CDR3 size: 16 residues. V gave up 3 bases and J gave up 0 bases, with 12 bases separating them. The CDR3 nucleotides are TGTGCCAGCAGTGAGCCGGGGAATCCCTCTGGAAACACCATATATTTT. Translated, it gives CASSEPGNPSGNTIYF.

This sequence joins TRBV6-6 and TRBJ1-1; D call uncertain. The CDR3 runs 15 residues. The germline CDR1 and CDR2 sequences are MNHNY and SVGAGI (reference sequence). Trimming left V 0 bases short and J 4 bases short, with 12 bases between. The CDR3 is CASSYSEERATEAFF. The DNA of the CDR3 is TGTGCCAGCAGTTACTCCGAGGAGAGGGCCACTGAAGCTTTCTTT.

As DNA, the CDR3 is TGTGCCAGTAGTCTAATCAATCAGCCCCAGCATTTT. Its protein product is CASSLINQPQHF. The chain couples TRBV19 to TRBJ1-5, with unresolved D. Germline values: CDR1 LNHDA, CDR2 SQIVND (reference sequence). Deletions cut 5 bases from V and 3 bases from J, with 5 bases between. There are 12 residues in the CDR3.

V usage is TRBV5-1 and J usage is TRBJ1-1; possibly TRBD1 for D (5 bases). This CDR3 contains 15 residues. V dropped 1 base and J dropped 1 base, with 11 bases sitting between them. Germline V lookup: CDR1 SGHRS, CDR2 YFSETQ. As DNA, the CDR3 is TGCGCCAGCAGCTTGTTAGGCGGGGCGAACACTGAAGCTTTCTTT. This translates into CASSLLGGANTEAFF.